These 9 T cell receptor beta chains were sequenced from one sample in a study of blood T cell repertoires in COVID-19. Some clones are missing from TCRdb's copy, which holds only in-frame ones; the method was immunoSEQ multiplex PCR. This sample has about 280,000 clones, with around 90% found just once. The material sequenced was peripheral blood. These receptor sequences come from a woman in her forties or fifties who had recovered from COVID-19.

J is TRBJ1-2 and V is TRBV19; tentatively, D is TRBD1 (5 bases). Trimming cost V 5 bases and J 8 bases, with 24 bases left between them. The CDR3 has 16 residues. CDR1 LNHDA and CDR2 SQIVND come from the germline V gene (reference sequence). The CDR3 nucleotides read TGTGCCAGTAGTCGTACGATCCTCGGCCGGGGGGGAGGCTACACCTTC. It specifies CASSRTILGRGGGYTF. Drawing the rest from reference TRBV19 and TRBJ1-2, the complete variable domain is DGGITQSPKYLFRKEGQNVTLSCEQNLNHDAMYWYRQDPGQGLRLIYYSQIVNDFQKGDIAEGYSVSREKKESFPLTVTSAQKNPTAFYLCASSRTILGRGGGYTFGSGTRLTVV.

This chain connects TRBV5-1 to TRBJ2-7; no clear D gene. V was pared by 9 bases and J by 2 bases, with 15 bases between. Germline V lookup: CDR1 SGHRS, CDR2 YFSETQ. CDR3 length equals 13 residues. CDR3 amino acids: CANLRRLPYEQYF. CDR3 in DNA: TGCGCCAACCTCAGAAGACTCCCCTACGAGCAGTACTTC.

The chain has TRBV27 and TRBJ2-2; tentative D call: TRBD2 (6 bases). The V gene's germline CDR1 is MNHEY and CDR2 SMNVEV (reference sequence). CDR3 size: 14 residues. V was cut by 11 bases and J by 1 base, with 14 bases left in between. The CDR3: CASARGMNTGELFF. CDR3 bases: TGTGCCTCCGCCCGGGGGATGAACACCGGGGAGCTGTTTTTT.

CDR3 sequence (DNA): TGCGCCAGCAGCCTTCAACCTCGGGGGGCGGACACCGGGGAGCTGTTTTTT. Translation: CASSLQPRGADTGELFF. The J gene is TRBJ2-2, the V gene TRBV5-1; D is perhaps TRBD2 (7 bases). V was pared by 4 bases and J by 3 bases, with 19 bases between. Germline loops: CDR1 SGHRS, CDR2 YFSETQ. The CDR3 runs 17 residues.

This chain uses TRBV27 with TRBJ2-7, with 10 bases matching TRBD1. Trimming took 3 bases from V and 5 from J; bases not matched to a gene: 10. This CDR3 spans 16 amino acids. Germline CDR1 and CDR2: MNHEY and SMNVEV (reference sequence). CDR3 bases: TGTGCCAGCAGTTTTAGTTGGGACAGGGGAATCCACGAGCAGTACTTC. Translated: CASSFSWDRGIHEQYF.

V is TRBV18 and J is TRBJ2-3; tentative D call: TRBD2 (6 bases). Germline assignment: CDR1 KGHSH and CDR2 LQKENI. CDR3 size: 16 residues. V was clipped by 2 bases and J by 2 bases, with 14 bases between them. The CDR3 reads CASSPSASEYTDTQYF. DNA of the CDR3: TGTGCCAGCTCACCATCTGCTAGCGAATACACAGATACGCAGTATTTT.

The rearrangement joins TRBV18 to TRBJ2-3; D gene unclear. Trimming took off 2 bases at V and 2 bases at J, with 5 bases between the two ends. Germline V CDR1 and CDR2: KGHSH, LQKENI. There are 13 residues in the CDR3. CDR3 residues: CASSPVITDTQYF. The CDR3 nucleotides are TGTGCCAGCTCACCAGTAATCACAGATACGCAGTATTTT.

This clone has only a few counts. The chain joins TRBV18 to TRBJ2-1; D might be TRBD1 (6 bases). The V and J ends lost 0 bases and 10 bases respectively, with 19 bases between them. The V gene's germline CDR1 is KGHSH and CDR2 LQKENI. The CDR3 has 16 residues. CDR3 DNA sequence: TGTGCCAGCTCACCACCTATATTAACAGGGCTTGGAGAGCAGTTCTTC. Its protein is CASSPPILTGLGEQFF.

This chain uses TRBV3-1 (or the pseudogene TRBV3-2) with TRBJ1-3; TRBD1 aligns across 7 bases. The CDR3 has 14 amino acids. The germline V gene encodes CDR1 LGHDT and CDR2 YNNKEL (reference sequence). The V and J ends lost 6 bases and 3 bases, in that order; junction bases with no gene match: 5. CDR3 bases: TGTGCCAGCAGACGACAGGGTCGTGGAAACACCATATATTTT. Amino acid sequence: CASRRQGRGNTIYF.